These 10 T cell receptor beta chains share one sample of origin, sequenced in a study of cytomegalovirus exposure and HLA in healthy donors. The PCR ran on 60 Vbeta and 13 Jbeta primers. The protocol was immunoSEQ multiplex PCR, while the TCRdb copy is restricted to in-frame clones and leaves out a portion. There are 140,000 to 150,000 clones in the sample, with under 2% held by the top ten. Sequenced sample: PBMCs. The receptor source for this set is a woman between 50 and 59 years old in good health and CMV-seronegative.

The J gene is TRBJ1-5, the V gene TRBV18, with D uncertain. From germline, CDR1 is KGHSH and CDR2 LQKENI. The CDR3 loop spans 14 amino acids. Trimming shortened V by 2 bases and J by 5 bases, and 10 bases separated the two germline ends. The CDR3 DNA reads as TGTGCCAGCTCACCAGCACAGTCCGATCAGCCCCAGCATTTT. Its translation is CASSPAQSDQPQHF.

The V call is TRBV5-4, the J call TRBJ1-1; D unclear. There are 13 residues in the CDR3. V was shortened by 2 bases and J by 8 bases, with 13 bases between the two germline ends. From germline, CDR1 is SGHNT and CDR2 YYREEE (reference sequence). CDR3 in amino acids: CASSFLYSQEAFF. CDR3 DNA: TGTGCCAGCAGCTTCCTGTATAGCCAAGAAGCTTTCTTT.

The J gene is TRBJ2-4, the V gene TRBV18; no reliable D call. V lost 0 bases to trimming and J lost 8 bases, with 11 bases between them. This CDR3 contains 14 residues. CDR1 and CDR2 (germline): KGHSH, LQKENI. In DNA, the CDR3 is TGTGCCAGCTCACCACCGGTCCAGGTGGACATTCAGTACTTC. The encoded protein is CASSPPVQVDIQYF.

The V and J genes are TRBV30 and TRBJ2-7; TRBD1 might be the D (5 bases). Germline CDR1 is GTSNPN and CDR2 is SVGIG (reference sequence). Trimming left V 4 bases short and J 2 bases short, with 9 bases between. CDR3 length equals 12 residues. CDR3 bases: TGTGCCTGGACAGGGAACGCCTACGAGCAGTACTTC. Translated: CAWTGNAYEQYF.

The chain joins TRBV6-5 to TRBJ1-5; 7 nucleotides match TRBD1. The CDR3 spans 13 residues. V trimming: 6 bases; J trimming: 2 bases; junction bases outside the gene matches: 1. Germline V gene data show CDR1 as MNHEY and CDR2 as SVGAGI. The CDR3 loop is CASRGTGNQPQHF. CDR3 coding DNA: TGTGCCAGCAGAGGGACAGGCAATCAGCCCCAGCATTTT.

The chain links TRBV20-1 to TRBJ2-1, with D uncertain. V was cut by 3 bases and J by 4 bases, with 4 bases left in between. The CDR3 is made up of 11 amino acids. Germline CDR1 and CDR2: DFQATT and SNEGSKA (reference sequence). Here the CDR3 DNA reads TGCAGTGCTAGCGGGTACAATGAGCAGTTCTTC. This sequence encodes CSASGYNEQFF.

This chain uses TRBV7-9 with TRBJ2-2; 10 bases align to TRBD1. V gave up 1 base and J gave up 4 bases; unmatched junction bases: 3. The germline V gene encodes CDR1 SEHNR and CDR2 FQNEAQ (reference sequence). This CDR3 has 16 amino acids. This CDR3 is CASSLGTGGSTGELFF. The CDR3 DNA is TGTGCCAGCAGCTTAGGGACAGGGGGAAGCACCGGGGAGCTGTTTTTT.

The chain joins TRBV10-3 to TRBJ1-1, with 8 bases fitting TRBD1. V lost 6 bases to trimming and J lost 4 bases; unmatched junction nucleotides: 4. Germline CDR1 reads ENHRY; CDR2 reads SYGVKD. CDR3 length equals 13 residues. The CDR3 DNA reads as TGTGCCATCAGGACAGGGGAGAGCACTGAAGCTTTCTTT. It specifies CAIRTGESTEAFF.

V usage is TRBV11-2 and J usage is TRBJ2-7, with D possibly TRBD2 on 5 matching bases. The CDR3 extends over 14 amino acids. Germline values: CDR1 SGHAT, CDR2 FQNNGV. V lost 0 bases and J lost 4, with 10 bases in between. The CDR3 region has the DNA TGTGCCAGCAGCTTAGATACACTAGATTACGAGCAGTACTTC. Its protein product is CASSLDTLDYEQYF.

This sequence joins TRBV6-5 and TRBJ2-4, with 9 bases that match TRBD1. Germline assignment: CDR1 MNHEY and CDR2 SVGAGI. J gave up 1 base and V 8 bases, and 3 bases lay outside the gene matches. The CDR3 runs to 14 residues. CDR3 DNA: TGTGCCAGCCGGGACAGGGTGGCCAAAAACATTCAGTACTTC. Its protein is CASRDRVAKNIQYF.